Listed below are T cell receptor beta chains from one sample, sequenced in a study of beta chain features in type 1 diabetes. Some clones are missing from TCRdb's copy, which holds only in-frame ones; the method was immunoSEQ multiplex PCR. Among around 400,000 clones listed, over 9.5% were seen once. The sample comprised naive CD4+ T cells from blood. Source of these receptors: a man younger than 35 in good health. CDR3s include the opening cysteine and the closing phenylalanine or tryptophan. A D gene is named only where the DNA matches it firmly. Some rows mark clone size as missing; the rest say once, few, many or name a class of expanded clone.

D: TRBD2; size: -; V: TRBV7-2; J: TRBJ2-1; DNA: TGTGCCAGCAGCTTAGCTAGCGGGAACTACAATGAGCAGTTCTTC; CDR3: CASSLASGNYNEQFF
D: TRBD2; size: -; V: TRBV5-5; J: TRBJ2-7; DNA: TGTGCCAGCAGCCCCGGACTAGCGGGCCGGTATCCCCTACTCCTCTACGAGCAGTACTTC; CDR3: CASSPGLAGRYPLLLYEQYF
D: TRBD2; size: -; V: TRBV30; J: TRBJ2-1; DNA: TGTGCCTGGAGTCCCCTGATCGGGGCGGGAGGAGGGGGTGAGCAGTTCTTC; CDR3: CAWSPLIGAGGGGEQFF
D: -; size: -; V: TRBV5-4; J: TRBJ2-5; DNA: TGTGCCAGCAGCTGGAGGATCCAAGAGACCCAGTACTTC; CDR3: CASSWRIQETQYF
D: -; size: few; V: TRBV7-2; J: TRBJ1-2; DNA: TGTGCCAGCAGCTTAGATGCGGTTAACTATGGCTACACCTTC; CDR3: CASSLDAVNYGYTF
D: -; size: -; V: TRBV7-9; J: TRBJ2-5; DNA: TGTGCCAGCAGCTTAGACGGAGGGCTGGAGACCCAGTACTTC; CDR3: CASSLDGGLETQYF
D: TRBD1; size: few; V: TRBV29-1; J: TRBJ1-1; DNA: TGCAGCGTTGTTAGTCAGGGGGCCTTTGAAGAAGCTTTCTTT; CDR3: CSVVSQGAFEEAFF
D: -; size: -; V: TRBV4-1; J: TRBJ2-5; DNA: TGCGCCAGCAGCCAAGTAGCTGGGACCCAGTACTTC; CDR3: CASSQVAGTQYF
D: TRBD1; size: few; V: TRBV28; J: TRBJ1-2; DNA: TGTGCCAGCATTCAGGACAGGCACTTATATGGCTACACCTTC; CDR3: CASIQDRHLYGYTF
D: TRBD2; size: few; V: TRBV18; J: TRBJ2-5; DNA: TGTGCCAGCTCACCAGCTAGCGGGGGGGCCGGAGGAGAGACCCAGTACTTC; CDR3: CASSPASGGAGGETQYF
D: TRBD2; size: few; V: TRBV5-6; J: TRBJ2-1; DNA: TGTGCCAGCAGCTTGAGACTAGCTCCCGAGTTCTTC; CDR3: CASSLRLAPEFF
D: TRBD1; size: few; V: TRBV27; J: TRBJ1-2; DNA: TGTGCCAGCAGTCCGATGGACAGGTATGGAGGCTACACCTTC; CDR3: CASSPMDRYGGYTF
D: TRBD1; size: -; V: TRBV28; J: TRBJ2-5; DNA: TGTGCCAGCGGTCGACCTGACAGGGGCCAAGAGACCCAGTACTTC; CDR3: CASGRPDRGQETQYF
D: TRBD2; size: -; V: TRBV7-2; J: TRBJ2-3; DNA: TGTGCCAGCAGCTTAGGACTAGCGGGGGGCGGGTTAGATACGCAGTATTTT; CDR3: CASSLGLAGGGLDTQYF
D: TRBD2; size: -; V: TRBV11-3; J: TRBJ2-1; DNA: TGTGCCAGCAGCCTATGGACTAGCGGGCAGGGGGCTACAGATGAGCAGTTCTTC; CDR3: CASSLWTSGQGATDEQFF
D: TRBD2; size: few; V: TRBV27; J: TRBJ2-1; DNA: TGTGCCAGCCGTCAGCTAGCTAGCGGGAGGGGAAATGAGCAGTTCTTC; CDR3: CASRQLASGRGNEQFF
D: TRBD2; size: -; V: TRBV27; J: TRBJ2-1; DNA: TGTGCCTGTCAAGGCGGGGGGTACAATGAGCAGTTCTTC; CDR3: CACQGGGYNEQFF
D: TRBD2; size: -; V: TRBV19; J: TRBJ2-5; DNA: TGTGCCAGTAGTTCGGAGCGCGGGGGGACCCAGTACTTC; CDR3: CASSSERGGTQYF
D: -; size: -; V: TRBV29-1; J: TRBJ1-3; DNA: TGCAGCGTTGAAATGGGGGCCAGCACCATATATTTT; CDR3: CSVEMGASTIYF
D: -; size: -; V: TRBV7-2; J: TRBJ2-5; DNA: TGTGCCAGCAGCTTTCAGGGAGGTCAAGAGACCCAGTACTTC; CDR3: CASSFQGGQETQYF
D: TRBD2; size: -; V: TRBV7-9; J: TRBJ2-3; DNA: TGTGCCAGCATCCGTCGAGGACTAGCGGGCACAGATACGCAGTATTTT; CDR3: CASIRRGLAGTDTQYF
D: -; size: few; V: TRBV5-4; J: TRBJ2-3; DNA: TGTGCCAGCAGTCGCCGGGACATCGCCCGGCCCGATACGCAGTATTTT; CDR3: CASSRRDIARPDTQYF
D: -; size: -; V: TRBV7-2; J: TRBJ1-5; DNA: TGTGCCAGCAGCTATGGCGGGCCCCAGCATTTT; CDR3: CASSYGGPQHF
D: TRBD1; size: -; V: TRBV5-1; J: TRBJ1-2; DNA: TGCGCCAGCAGCTTGGGGGGACAGGGGTCCTATGGCTACACCTTC; CDR3: CASSLGGQGSYGYTF
D: TRBD1; size: few; V: TRBV29-1; J: TRBJ2-7; DNA: TGCAGCGTTGAAGATCCCTTTCAGCCGCGGACAGGGCGGTACGAGCAGTACTTC; CDR3: CSVEDPFQPRTGRYEQYF
D: TRBD1; size: few; V: TRBV28; J: TRBJ2-5; DNA: TGTGCCAGCACTCTGACAGGGGCCCAAGAGACCCAGTACTTC; CDR3: CASTLTGAQETQYF
D: -; size: few; V: TRBV28; J: TRBJ1-6; DNA: TGTGCCAGCAGGCGGGGGGGATCGAATTCACCCCTCCACTTT; CDR3: CASRRGGSNSPLHF
D: -; size: -; V: TRBV18; J: TRBJ1-1; DNA: TGTGCCAGCTCACGGGTGTCGGGGATGAACACTGAAGCTTTCTTT; CDR3: CASSRVSGMNTEAFF
D: TRBD1; size: -; V: TRBV29-1; J: TRBJ2-7; DNA: TGCAGCGTTGAAGATCGTACGACAGGGCCCAACGAGCAGTACTTC; CDR3: CSVEDRTTGPNEQYF
D: TRBD2; size: -; V: TRBV7-9; J: TRBJ2-3; DNA: TGTGCCAGCAGCTCATTATCCGGGACTAGCACGGCGAAGCAGTATTTT; CDR3: CASSSLSGTSTAKQYF
D: -; size: few; V: TRBV5-1; J: TRBJ1-1; DNA: TGCGCCAGTAGCTTGAGCGGGGACACTGAAGCTTTCTTT; CDR3: CASSLSGDTEAFF
D: -; size: few; V: TRBV7-2; J: TRBJ2-7; DNA: TGTGCCAGCAGCCCTACATACAGGGCCCACGAGCAGTACTTC; CDR3: CASSPTYRAHEQYF
D: TRBD2; size: -; V: TRBV29-1; J: TRBJ2-7; DNA: TGCAGCGCCACGGTGGGGCTAGCGGGTTCCGAGCAGTACTTC; CDR3: CSATVGLAGSEQYF